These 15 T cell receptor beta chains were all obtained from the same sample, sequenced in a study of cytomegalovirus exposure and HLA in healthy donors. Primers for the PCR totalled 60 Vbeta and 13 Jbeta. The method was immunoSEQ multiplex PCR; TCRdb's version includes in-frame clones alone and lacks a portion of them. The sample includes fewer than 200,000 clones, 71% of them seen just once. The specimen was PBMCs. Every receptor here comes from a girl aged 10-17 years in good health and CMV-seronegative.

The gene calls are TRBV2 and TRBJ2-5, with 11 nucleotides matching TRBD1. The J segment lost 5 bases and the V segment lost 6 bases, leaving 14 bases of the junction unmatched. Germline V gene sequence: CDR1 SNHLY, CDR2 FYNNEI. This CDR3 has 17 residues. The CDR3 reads CASSADRGRFTRETQYF. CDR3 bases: TGTGCCAGCAGCGCGGACAGGGGGCGGTTTACCAGGGAGACCCAGTACTTC.

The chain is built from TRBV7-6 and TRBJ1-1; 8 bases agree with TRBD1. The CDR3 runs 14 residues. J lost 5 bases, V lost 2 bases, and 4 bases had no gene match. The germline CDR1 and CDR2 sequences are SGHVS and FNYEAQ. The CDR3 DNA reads TGTGCCAGCAGCTTAAATGGACAGGGAACTGAAGCTTTCTTT. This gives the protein CASSLNGQGTEAFF.

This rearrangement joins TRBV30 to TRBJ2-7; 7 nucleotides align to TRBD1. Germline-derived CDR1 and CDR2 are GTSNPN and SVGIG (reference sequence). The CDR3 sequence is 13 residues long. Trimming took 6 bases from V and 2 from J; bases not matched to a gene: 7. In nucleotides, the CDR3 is TGTGCCTGCGACAGGGCCCGAGCCTACGAGCAGTACTTC. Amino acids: CACDRARAYEQYF.

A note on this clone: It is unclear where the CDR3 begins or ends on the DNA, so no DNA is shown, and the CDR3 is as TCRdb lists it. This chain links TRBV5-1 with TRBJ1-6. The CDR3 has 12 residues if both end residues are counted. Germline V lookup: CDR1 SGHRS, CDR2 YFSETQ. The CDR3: CASTSGNSPLHF.

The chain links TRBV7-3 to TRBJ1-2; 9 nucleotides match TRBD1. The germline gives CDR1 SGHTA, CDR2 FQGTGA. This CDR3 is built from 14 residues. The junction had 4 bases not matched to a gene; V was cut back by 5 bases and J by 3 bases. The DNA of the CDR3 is TGTGCCAGCAGCCCAACAGGGGGCGACTATGGCTACACCTTC. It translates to CASSPTGGDYGYTF.

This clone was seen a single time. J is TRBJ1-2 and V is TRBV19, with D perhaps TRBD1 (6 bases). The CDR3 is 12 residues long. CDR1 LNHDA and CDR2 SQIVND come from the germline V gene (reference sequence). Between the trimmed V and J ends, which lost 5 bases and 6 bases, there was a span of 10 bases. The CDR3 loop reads CASSFPGDGYTF. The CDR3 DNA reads TGTGCCAGTAGTTTCCCAGGGGATGGCTACACCTTC.

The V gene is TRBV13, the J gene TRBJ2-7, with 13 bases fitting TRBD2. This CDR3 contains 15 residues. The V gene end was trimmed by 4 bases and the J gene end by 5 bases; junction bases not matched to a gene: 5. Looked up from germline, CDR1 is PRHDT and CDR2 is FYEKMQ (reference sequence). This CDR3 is CASSYRTSGGHEQYF. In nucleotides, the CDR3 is TGTGCCAGCAGCTACCGGACTAGCGGGGGCCACGAGCAGTACTTC. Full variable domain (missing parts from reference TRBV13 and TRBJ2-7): AAGVIQSPRHLIKEKRETATLKCYPIPRHDTVYWYQQGPGQDPQFLISFYEKMQSDKGSIPDRFSAQQFSDYHSELNMSSLELGDSALYFCASSYRTSGGHEQYFGPGTRLTVT.

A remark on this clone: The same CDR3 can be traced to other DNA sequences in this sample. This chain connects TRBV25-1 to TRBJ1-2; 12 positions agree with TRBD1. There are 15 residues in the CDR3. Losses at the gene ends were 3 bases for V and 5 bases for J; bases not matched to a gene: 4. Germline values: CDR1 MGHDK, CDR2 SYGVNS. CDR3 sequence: CASSDPGQGAYGYTF. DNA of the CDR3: TGTGCCAGCAGTGATCCGGGACAGGGGGCTTATGGCTACACCTTC.

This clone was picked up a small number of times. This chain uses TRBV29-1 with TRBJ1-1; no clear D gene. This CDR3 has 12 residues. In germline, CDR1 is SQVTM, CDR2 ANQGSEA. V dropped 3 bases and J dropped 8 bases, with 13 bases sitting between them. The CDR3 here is CSVDSAVHEAFF. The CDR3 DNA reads TGCAGCGTTGATAGCGCGGTTCACGAAGCTTTCTTT.

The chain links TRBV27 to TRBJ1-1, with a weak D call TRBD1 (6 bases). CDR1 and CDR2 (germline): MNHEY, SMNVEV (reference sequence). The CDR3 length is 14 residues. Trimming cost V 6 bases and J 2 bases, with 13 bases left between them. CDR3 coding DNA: TGTGCCAGCAGCGACCGGGACACAAACACTGAAGCTTTCTTT. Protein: CASSDRDTNTEAFF.

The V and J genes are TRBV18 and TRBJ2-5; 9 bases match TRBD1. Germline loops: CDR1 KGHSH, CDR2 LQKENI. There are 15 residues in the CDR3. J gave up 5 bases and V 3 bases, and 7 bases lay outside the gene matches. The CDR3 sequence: CASSPGDRVRETQYF. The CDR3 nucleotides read TGTGCCAGCTCACCCGGGGACAGGGTTCGGGAGACCCAGTACTTC.

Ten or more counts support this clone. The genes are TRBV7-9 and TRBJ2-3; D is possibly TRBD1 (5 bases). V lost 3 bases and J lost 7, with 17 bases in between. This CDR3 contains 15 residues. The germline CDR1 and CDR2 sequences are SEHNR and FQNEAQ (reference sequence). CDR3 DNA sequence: TGTGCCAGCAGCTTCATAACCAGGGTAGGAAATACGCAGTATTTT. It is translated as CASSFITRVGNTQYF. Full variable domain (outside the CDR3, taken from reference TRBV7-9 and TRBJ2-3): DTGVSQNPRHKITKRGQNVTFRCDPISEHNRLYWYRQTLGQGPEFLTYFQNEAQLEKSRLLSDRFSAERPKGSFSTLEIQRTEQGDSAMYLCASSFITRVGNTQYFGPGTRLTVL.

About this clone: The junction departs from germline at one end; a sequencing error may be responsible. The CDR3 DNA is TGTGCTAGCAGCTTAGGGCGGTGGAGGACTGGGGCCAACGTCCTGACTTTC. Amino acids: CASSLGRWRTGANVLTF. This chain connects TRBV7-7 to TRBJ2-6; possibly TRBD2 for D (5 bases). Germline CDR1 reads SSHAT; CDR2 reads FNYEAQ (reference sequence). The CDR3 runs to 17 residues. The full variable domain, rest sourced from reference TRBV7-7 and TRBJ2-6, is GAGVSQSPRYKVTKRGQDVTLRCDPISSHATLYWYQQALGQGPEFLTYFNYEAQPDKSGLPSDRFSAERPEGSISTLTIQRTEQRDSAMYRCASSLGRWRTGANVLTFGAGSRLTVL.

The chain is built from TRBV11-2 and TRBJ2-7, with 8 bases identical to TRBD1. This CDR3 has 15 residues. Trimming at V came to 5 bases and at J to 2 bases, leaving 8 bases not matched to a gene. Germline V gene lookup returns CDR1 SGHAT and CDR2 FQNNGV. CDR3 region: CASSNNRGRTYEQYF. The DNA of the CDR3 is TGTGCCAGCAGCAATAACAGGGGGAGGACCTACGAGCAGTACTTC.

The CDR3 nucleotides are TGTGCCAGTGGAGAGACCGGGACAGCGCGTAATCAGCCCCAGCATTTT. Its protein product is CASGETGTARNQPQHF. The J gene is TRBJ1-5, the V gene TRBV19; TRBD1 aligns across 7 bases. V trimming: 8 bases; J trimming: 4 bases; junction bases outside the gene matches: 14. The CDR3 consists of 16 residues. CDR1 and CDR2 from the germline V gene are LNHDA and SQIVND (reference sequence). The full variable domain, in which reference TRBV19 and TRBJ1-5 provide the parts outside the CDR3, is DGGITQSPKYLFRKEGQNVTLSCEQNLNHDAMYWYRQDPGQGLRLIYYSQIVNDFQKGDIAEGYSVSREKKESFPLTVTSAQKNPTAFYLCASGETGTARNQPQHFGDGTRLSIL.